This T cell receptor beta chain stems from a study of blood T cell repertoires in COVID-19. Study information: Donors in the United States, Italy and Spain gave samples during acute or convalescent COVID-19. The cDNA or gDNA used as material had been derived from T cells, B-cell-depleted T cells, or PBMCs.

CDR1 is SQVTM and CDR2 is ANQGSEA in the germline V gene. The CDR3 runs 14 residues. The V end was cut by 7 bases, the J end by 2 bases, with 14 bases between. Study processing details: Amplification of reference gene primers provided the estimated nucleated cell counts. Sequenced by immunoSEQ multiplex PCR; TCRdb stores in-frame clones only, minus some. The V and J calls and clone size come from that table; D and trimming were worked out from the DNA. The profile shows roughly 150,000 clones, around four fifths of them singletons. This clone has only one observation. Sequencing was carried out using peripheral blood. The V and J genes are TRBV29-1 and TRBJ2-2; the D is unclear. The sequence was collected from a woman older than 75 with active or convalescent COVID-19. This chain's CDR3 is CSAEGGSNTGELFF. CDR3 sequence (DNA): TGCAGCGCAGAAGGCGGTTCAAACACCGGGGAGCTGTTTTTT.